This entry is about one T cell receptor beta chain. Its antigen remains unidentified. The data stem from a study of T-cell reconstitution after alpha-beta-depleted transplantation in children. General observations from the study: Where some patients showed high TCRbeta diversity at day 60, it came from recipient T cells and thymic progenitors that had survived.

Unique molecular identifiers were incorporated during preparation of the TCRbeta library. TCRdb re-analysed the PCR reads in MiXCR, keeping a single row per CDR3 protein. The sample yields 98,000 or so distinct CDR3 sequences, about 22% seen once. The CDR3 totals 14 residues. Trimming took 7 bases from V and 4 from J, leaving 15 bases between them. Germline V gives CDR1 SGHRS, CDR2 YFSETQ. Specimen: PBMCs, collected before TCRalphabeta/CD19-depleted stem cell transplant. The clonotype was recovered from a boy between 2 and 10 years old with acute lymphoblastic leukemia, due to receive a stem cell transplant. The chain combines TRBV5-1 with TRBJ1-5, with a possible D match to TRBD1 (6 bases). The CDR3: CASRLGQGNQPQHF. The CDR3 coding sequence is TGCGCCAGCCGCCTGGGACAAGGGAATCAGCCCCAGCATTTT.